The next 21 T cell receptor beta chains were all read from a single sample in a study of regulatory T cells in long-lasting Graves disease. Documented time point: newly diagnosed GD, antithyroid drugs for less than 3 months. With RNA extracted from PBMCs as input, the TCR library was made. Investigators prepared the TCR beta libraries by applying iRepertoire HTBI primers and Arm-PCR of CDR3 regions. TCRdb re-analysed the multiplex PCR reads in MiXCR, keeping a single row per CDR3 protein. Of 450,000 to 650,000 distinct CDR3 sequences listed, around 16% are singletons. The data also belong to a second study, concerning T cells in Graves' hyperthyroidism and ophthalmopathy.

Sequenced here: peripheral blood mononuclear cells (PBMCs), sampled at new diagnosis, from a patient treated with antithyroid drugs. All receptors come from a woman aged 35-65 years with Graves disease.

This clonotype was counted only a few times. The chain has TRBV6-1 and TRBJ1-1; D possibly corresponds to TRBD1 (5 bases). Germline V gene sequence: CDR1 MNHNS, CDR2 SASEGT. This CDR3 has 16 amino acids. V gave up 1 base and J gave up 1 base, with 13 bases separating them. For the CDR3, the DNA is TGTGCCAGCAGTGAAGAGGCCGGGGGGTGGAACACTGAAGCTTTCTTT. It is translated as CASSEEAGGWNTEAFF.

This clonotype occurred many times. The chain is built from TRBV18 and TRBJ2-1; 7 nucleotides agree with TRBD1. With 5 bases clipped from V and 0 bases from J, the junction kept 7 bases outside the gene matches. The germline gives CDR1 KGHSH, CDR2 LQKENI. The CDR3 runs 16 residues. The DNA for the CDR3 is TGTGCCAGCTCATCGGGACAGCCTAGCTCCTACAATGAGCAGTTCTTC. Its protein product is CASSSGQPSSYNEQFF.

This clonotype was observed at least ten times. This rearrangement joins TRBV12-3 or TRBV12-4 to TRBJ2-1; 8 nucleotides match TRBD1. V trimming: 3 bases; J trimming: 8 bases; junction bases outside the gene matches: 6. The CDR3 spans 14 residues. The CDR3 DNA reads as TGTGCCAGCAGTTTCAGGGGGCCGAGCGATGAGCAGTTCTTC. This encodes CASSFRGPSDEQFF.

Of note for this clonotype: A junction boundary mismatches the germline segment, possibly from a read error. The V call is TRBV29-1, the J call TRBJ2-7; TRBD1 is a possible D gene (6 bases). This CDR3 contains 12 residues. Germline CDR1 SQVTM, CDR2 ANQGSEA. As DNA, the CDR3 is TGCAGCGTCCGGGACACCGACTACGGGCAGTACTTC. It is translated as CSVRDTDYGQYF.

The sample holds many counts of this clonotype. The rearrangement uses TRBV3-1 and TRBJ1-1, with no clear D. This CDR3 spans 15 amino acids. Looked up from germline, CDR1 is LGHDT and CDR2 is YNNKEL (reference sequence). The V and J ends lost 0 bases and 1 base respectively, with 9 bases between them. In DNA, the CDR3 is TGTGCCAGCAGCCAAGATTTATACACGAACACTGAAGCTTTCTTT. Its translation: CASSQDLYTNTEAFF.

The gene calls are TRBV15 and TRBJ1-1; possible D gene TRBD1, 5 bases. V shed 4 bases and J shed 1 base, with 7 bases lying between them. The CDR3 covers 13 residues. Germline V gene lookup returns CDR1 LNHNV and CDR2 YYDKDF (reference sequence). CDR3 in amino acids: CATSTTANTEAFF. CDR3 nucleotides: TGTGCCACCAGCACGACAGCGAACACTGAAGCTTTCTTT. Combining the CDR3 with reference TRBV15 and TRBJ1-1 gives the whole variable domain DAMVIQNPRYQVTQFGKPVTLSCSQTLNHNVMYWYQQKSSQAPKLLFHYYDKDFNNEADTPDNFQSRRPNTSFCFLDIRSPGLGDTAMYLCATSTTANTEAFFGQGTRLTVV.

V gene TRBV3-1 combines with J gene TRBJ2-1; 11 nucleotides line up with TRBD2. The length of the CDR3 is 14 residues. Germline CDR1 LGHDT, CDR2 YNNKEL (reference sequence). Germline trimming cut 8 bases from V and 10 bases from J; bases unmatched to any gene: 10. The CDR3 loop is CASQTSGVAGEQFF. Written as DNA, the CDR3 is TGTGCCAGCCAGACTAGCGGGGTGGCCGGCGAGCAGTTCTTC.

This clonotype came up a few times. The chain has TRBV24-1 and TRBJ1-2; tentatively, D is TRBD1 (5 bases). The CDR3 spans 12 residues. The germline V and J ends were trimmed by 6 bases and 4 bases, with 8 bases remaining between them. Germline V lookup: CDR1 KGHDR, CDR2 SFDVKD. The CDR3 region has the DNA TGTGCCACCAGTACAGGTTCCTATGGCTACACCTTC. Amino acid sequence: CATSTGSYGYTF.

This clonotype was detected a few times. CDR3 sequence: CSARDGLGPQHF. CDR3 DNA: TGCAGTGCCCGGGACGGCCTGGGGCCCCAGCATTTT. The chain recombines TRBV20-1 with TRBJ1-5; D might be TRBD1 (5 bases). V lost 6 bases and J 9 bases, leaving 15 bases between the germline ends. Germline V gives CDR1 DFQATT, CDR2 SNEGSKA (reference sequence). The CDR3 loop spans 12 amino acids.

The sample holds many counts of this clonotype. V gene TRBV2 combines with J gene TRBJ1-1; D is unresolved. The V gene lost 1 base and the J gene lost 3 bases, with 9 bases spanning the gap. The CDR3 has 14 amino acids. Germline values: CDR1 SNHLY, CDR2 FYNNEI. The CDR3 loop is CASSEVEAYTEAFF. The CDR3 nucleotides are TGTGCCAGCAGTGAAGTTGAGGCGTACACTGAAGCTTTCTTT. The entire variable domain, with the rest obtained from reference TRBV2 and TRBJ1-1, is as follows: EPEVTQTPSHQVTQMGQEVILRCVPISNHLYFYWYRQILGQKVEFLVSFYNNEISEKSEIFDDQFSVERPDGSNFTLKIRSTKLEDSAMYFCASSEVEAYTEAFFGQGTRLTVV.

The chain combines TRBV9 with TRBJ1-1, with a weak D call TRBD1 (5 bases). The CDR3 consists of 15 residues. From germline, CDR1 is SGDLS and CDR2 YYNGEE. Trimming left V 3 bases short and J 5 bases short, with 17 bases between. CDR3 DNA: TGTGCCAGCAGCGAGCCCCCGGGGGGGTTTACTGAAGCTTTCTTT. It translates to CASSEPPGGFTEAFF.

This clonotype was seen ten or more times. The V and J genes are TRBV28 and TRBJ2-7; 7 positions agree with TRBD2. After removal of 7 bases from V and 0 bases from J, the junction contained 9 bases not matched to a gene. CDR1 and CDR2 (germline): MDHEN, SYDVKM. The CDR3 runs 15 residues. The CDR3 DNA reads as TGTGCCAGCAACTCACTGGGGGGGTTCTCCTACGAGCAGTACTTC. Protein sequence: CASNSLGGFSYEQYF.

This clonotype was seen many times. This chain links TRBV10-3 with TRBJ2-7; TRBD2 agrees at 10 bases. The CDR3 extends over 12 amino acids. The V segment lost 8 bases and the J segment 5 bases; nucleotides outside the gene matches: 3. Germline values: CDR1 ENHRY, CDR2 SYGVKD. CDR3 coding DNA: TGTGCCATCGGACTAGCGGTGAACGAGCAGTACTTC. Translation: CAIGLAVNEQYF.

Turning to this clonotype: This may stem from a read error, because a much larger clone lies one nucleotide away. The chain carries TRBV2 and TRBJ2-1; 11 nucleotides match TRBD2. This CDR3 comprises 15 residues. V lost 11 bases, J lost 10 bases, and 16 bases stayed unmatched. Per germline, CDR1 SNHLY and CDR2 FYNNEI. CDR3 in amino acids: CAASPFSGGAIEQFF. CDR3 nucleotides: TGTGCCGCCTCGCCTTTTAGCGGGGGGGCAATCGAGCAGTTCTTC.

Ten or more counts support this clonotype. This chain links TRBV18 with TRBJ2-1; TRBD1 might be the D (6 bases). Trimming took off 5 bases at V and 7 bases at J, with 9 bases between the two ends. This CDR3 comprises 12 residues. In germline, CDR1 is KGHSH, CDR2 LQKENI. The CDR3 sequence is CASSSGVNEQFF. Here the CDR3 DNA reads TGTGCCAGCTCATCAGGGGTTAATGAGCAGTTCTTC.

There are many counts of this clonotype. This sequence joins TRBV11-1 and TRBJ2-3, with 7 nucleotides matching TRBD1. The junction had 4 bases not matched to a gene; V was cut back by 3 bases and J by 4 bases. From germline, CDR1 is SGHAT and CDR2 FQDESV (reference sequence). The CDR3 length is 14 residues. CDR3 sequence: CASSFTGAADTQYF. In DNA form, the CDR3 reads TGTGCCAGCAGCTTTACAGGGGCGGCAGATACGCAGTATTTT.

This CDR3 reads CASSSPAAGGYEQYF. DNA of the CDR3: TGTGCCAGCAGTTCCCCGGCCGCGGGGGGCTACGAGCAGTACTTC. V and J are TRBV28 and TRBJ2-7, with 8 bases aligning to TRBD2. After removal of 4 bases from V and 3 bases from J, the junction contained 8 bases not matched to a gene. Germline CDR1 reads MDHEN; CDR2 reads SYDVKM. The CDR3 extends over 15 amino acids.

This clonotype was counted a few times. The chain employs TRBV6-2 or TRBV6-3 and TRBJ1-5; D gene ambiguous. Germline V gives CDR1 MNHEY, CDR2 SVGEGT. V was pared by 5 bases and J by 7 bases, with 21 bases between. The CDR3 length is 16 residues. The DNA of the CDR3 is TGTGCCAGCAGTAGCTCTTTATCCCGGGCGGACCAGCCCCAGCATTTT. Amino acid sequence: CASSSSLSRADQPQHF.

This clonotype was detected a few times. CDR3 nucleotide sequence: TGTGCTAGTGGTTTGGATGGGTTGGGAGAGCAGTACTTC. Translation: CASGLDGLGEQYF. The chain is built from TRBV12-5 and TRBJ2-7; D is ambiguous. The germline CDR1 and CDR2 sequences are LGHNT and FRNRAP. Trimming took off 1 base at V and 7 bases at J, with 11 bases between the two ends. This CDR3 is 13 amino acids long.

A word on this clonotype: This may be a read error: a much more frequent sequence differs by one nucleotide. The DNA for the CDR3 is TGTGCCAGCGGAAGGGGTCTAGGAGTGGAGACCCAGTACTTC. This gives the protein CASGRGLGVETQYF. The rearrangement links TRBV12-3 or TRBV12-4 to TRBJ2-5; maybe TRBD1 (5 bases). CDR3 length: 14 amino acids. V gave up 8 bases and J gave up 5 bases, with 18 bases separating them.

This clonotype was counted ten times or more. This chain joins TRBV18 and TRBJ2-7, with D perhaps matching TRBD1 (5 bases). CDR1 KGHSH and CDR2 LQKENI come from the germline V gene. V dropped 2 bases and J dropped 7 bases, with 12 bases sitting between them. There are 13 residues in the CDR3. Here the CDR3 reads CASSPSQGKEQYF. CDR3 coding DNA: TGTGCCAGCTCACCAAGTCAGGGTAAAGAGCAGTACTTC.